This paragraph reports one T cell receptor beta chain. This entry belongs to a study of blood T cell repertoires in COVID-19. Study information: COVID-19 samples collected from the United States, Italy and Spain covered acute and convalescent phases. PBMCs, B-cell-depleted T cells, or T cells were the source of the cDNA or gDNA that made up the material.

Original processing notes: Researchers report that nucleated cell counts were estimated from reference gene primer amplification. Profiled with immunoSEQ multiplex PCR; TCRdb holds only in-frame clones, not every one. That table is the source of V, J and clone size, and D and trimming were worked out from the DNA. The sample shows a few hundred thousand clones, about nine tenths of them seen only once. V lost 4 bases to trimming and J lost 5 bases, with 14 bases between them. This CDR3 is built from 14 residues. CDR1 is MGHRA, CDR2 YSYEKL, per germline. Material for sequencing was peripheral blood. The clonotype was recovered from a woman aged 40 to 50 with acute or convalescent COVID-19. The chain couples TRBV4-1 to TRBJ1-2, with a weak D call TRBD1 (6 bases). In DNA form, the CDR3 reads TGCGCCAGCAGCCGAGGACAGACCCTTTATGGCTACACCTTC. Its translation: CASSRGQTLYGYTF.